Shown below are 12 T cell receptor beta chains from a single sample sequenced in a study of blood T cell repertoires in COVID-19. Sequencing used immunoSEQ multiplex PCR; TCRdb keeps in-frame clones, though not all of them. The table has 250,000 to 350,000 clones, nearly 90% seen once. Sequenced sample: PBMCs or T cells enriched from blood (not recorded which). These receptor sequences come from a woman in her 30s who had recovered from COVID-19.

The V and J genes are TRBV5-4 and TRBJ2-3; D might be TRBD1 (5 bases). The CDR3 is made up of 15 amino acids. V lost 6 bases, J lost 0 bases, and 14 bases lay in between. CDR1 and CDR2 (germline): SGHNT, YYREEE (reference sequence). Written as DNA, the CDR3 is TGTGCCAGCACCCGGAAGGGGATAAGCACAGATACGCAGTATTTT. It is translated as CASTRKGISTDTQYF.

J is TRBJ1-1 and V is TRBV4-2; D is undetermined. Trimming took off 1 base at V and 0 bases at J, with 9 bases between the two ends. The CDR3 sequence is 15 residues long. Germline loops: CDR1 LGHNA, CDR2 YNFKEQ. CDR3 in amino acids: CASSQAPTMNTEAFF. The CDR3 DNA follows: TGTGCCAGCAGCCAAGCCCCGACAATGAACACTGAAGCTTTCTTT.

CDR3 amino acids: CASSLAGGGNTEAFF. DNA of the CDR3: TGTGCCAGCAGCTTAGCTGGGGGAGGGAACACTGAAGCTTTCTTT. V gene TRBV11-2 combines with J gene TRBJ1-1, with D tentatively TRBD1 (5 bases). Trimming shortened V by 1 base and J by 1 base, and 10 bases separated the two germline ends. Per the germline V gene, CDR1 is SGHAT and CDR2 is FQNNGV. The CDR3 covers 15 residues.

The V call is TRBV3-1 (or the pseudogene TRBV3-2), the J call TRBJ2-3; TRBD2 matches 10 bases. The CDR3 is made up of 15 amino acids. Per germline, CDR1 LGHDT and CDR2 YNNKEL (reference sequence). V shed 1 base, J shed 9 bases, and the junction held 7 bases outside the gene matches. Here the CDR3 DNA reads TGTGCCAGCAGCCAAGTCCAGCGGGGGGGCGTGACGCAGTATTTT. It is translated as CASSQVQRGGVTQYF.

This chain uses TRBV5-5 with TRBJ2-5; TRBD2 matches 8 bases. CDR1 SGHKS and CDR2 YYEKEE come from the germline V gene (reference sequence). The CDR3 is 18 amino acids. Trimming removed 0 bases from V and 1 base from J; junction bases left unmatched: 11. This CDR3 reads CASSLGRPAGAIQETQYF. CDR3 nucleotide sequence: TGTGCCAGCAGCTTGGGGAGGCCAGCGGGGGCGATCCAAGAGACCCAGTACTTC.

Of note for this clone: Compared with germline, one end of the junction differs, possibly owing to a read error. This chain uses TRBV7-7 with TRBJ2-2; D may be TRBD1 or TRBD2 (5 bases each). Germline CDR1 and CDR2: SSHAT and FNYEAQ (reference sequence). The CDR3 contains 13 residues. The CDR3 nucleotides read TGTGCTAGCAGCTTAGGGGAGACCGGGGAGCTGTTTTTT. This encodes CASSLGETGELFF. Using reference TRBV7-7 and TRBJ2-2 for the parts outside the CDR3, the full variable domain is GAGVSQSPRYKVTKRGQDVTLRCDPISSHATLYWYQQALGQGPEFLTYFNYEAQPDKSGLPSDRFSAERPEGSISTLTIQRTEQRDSAMYRCASSLGETGELFFGEGSRLTVL.

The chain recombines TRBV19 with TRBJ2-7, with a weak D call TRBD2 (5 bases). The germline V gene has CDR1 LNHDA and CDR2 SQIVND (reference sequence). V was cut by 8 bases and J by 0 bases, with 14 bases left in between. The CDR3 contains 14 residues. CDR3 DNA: TGTGCCAGTGGCTTGATGGGGAGCTCCTACGAGCAGTACTTC. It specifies CASGLMGSSYEQYF.

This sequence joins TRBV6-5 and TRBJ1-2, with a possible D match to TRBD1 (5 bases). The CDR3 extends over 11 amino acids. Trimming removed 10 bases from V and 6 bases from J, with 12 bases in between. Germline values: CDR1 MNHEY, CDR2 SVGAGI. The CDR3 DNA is TGTGCCACCACCCAGGGCCATGGCTACACCTTC. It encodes CATTQGHGYTF.

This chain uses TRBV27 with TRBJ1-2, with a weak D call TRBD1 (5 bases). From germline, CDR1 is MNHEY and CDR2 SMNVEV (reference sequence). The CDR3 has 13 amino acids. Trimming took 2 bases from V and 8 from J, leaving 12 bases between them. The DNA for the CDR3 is TGTGCCAGCAGTTTAAGCAGGGCCTCGGGCTACACCTTC. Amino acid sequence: CASSLSRASGYTF.

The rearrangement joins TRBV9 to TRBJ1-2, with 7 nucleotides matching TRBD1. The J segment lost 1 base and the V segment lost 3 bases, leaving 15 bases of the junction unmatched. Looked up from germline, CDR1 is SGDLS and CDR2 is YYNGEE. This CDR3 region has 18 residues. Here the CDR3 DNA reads TGTGCCAGCAGCGCCAAAAGAGAAGGGGACAGCAATAACTATGGCTACACCTTC. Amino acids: CASSAKREGDSNNYGYTF. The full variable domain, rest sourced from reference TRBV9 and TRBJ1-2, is DSGVTQTPKHLITATGQRVTLRCSPRSGDLSVYWYQQSLDQGLQFLIQYYNGEERAKGNILERFSAQQFPDLHSELNLSSLELGDSALYFCASSAKREGDSNNYGYTFGSGTRLTVV.

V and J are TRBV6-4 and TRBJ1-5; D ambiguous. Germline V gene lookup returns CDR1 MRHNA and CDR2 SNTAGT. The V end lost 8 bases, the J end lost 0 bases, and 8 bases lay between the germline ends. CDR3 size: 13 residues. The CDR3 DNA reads TGTGCCAGCTCCACTGATAGCAATCAGCCCCAGCATTTT. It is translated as CASSTDSNQPQHF.

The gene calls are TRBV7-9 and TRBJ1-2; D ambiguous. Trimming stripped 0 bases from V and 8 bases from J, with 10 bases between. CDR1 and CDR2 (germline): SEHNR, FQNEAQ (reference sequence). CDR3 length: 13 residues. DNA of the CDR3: TGTGCCAGCAGCTTAGCCCGTTTCGAGGGCTACACCTTC. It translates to CASSLARFEGYTF.